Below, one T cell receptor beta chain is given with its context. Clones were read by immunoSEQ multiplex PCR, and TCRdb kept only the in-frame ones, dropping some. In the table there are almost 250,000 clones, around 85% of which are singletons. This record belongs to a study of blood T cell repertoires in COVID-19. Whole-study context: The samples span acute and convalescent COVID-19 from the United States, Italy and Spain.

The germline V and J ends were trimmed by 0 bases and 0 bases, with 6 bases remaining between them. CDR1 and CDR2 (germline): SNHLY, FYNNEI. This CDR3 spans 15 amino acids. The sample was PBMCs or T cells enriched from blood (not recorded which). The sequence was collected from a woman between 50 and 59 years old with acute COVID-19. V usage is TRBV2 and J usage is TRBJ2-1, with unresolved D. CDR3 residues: CASSEALSSYNEQFF. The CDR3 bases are TGTGCCAGCAGTGAAGCGCTGAGCTCCTACAATGAGCAGTTCTTC.